This entry concerns a single T cell receptor (beta chain). No antigen is known for it. Template material for amplifying TCR beta CDR3 regions consisted of RNA transcripts. First-round RT-PCR of the TCR CDR3 relied on the HTBI primer set. TCRdb itself ran the multiplex PCR reads through MiXCR, one entry per CDR3 protein. The table lists 30,000 to 35,000 distinct CDR3 sequences, approximately 52% of them singletons. The germline V gene encodes CDR1 LNHNV and CDR2 YYDKDF (reference sequence). V trimming: 0 bases; J trimming: 5 bases; junction bases outside the gene matches: 6. The CDR3 runs 16 residues. The data originate from a study of T cells in Graves' hyperthyroidism and ophthalmopathy. Study observations and caveats: A median approximately 6.8 months before onset, the model predicted ophthalmopathy.

This chain connects TRBV15 to TRBJ2-5; TRBD1 matches at 10 bases. This receptor was obtained from a woman aged 40 to 50 with Graves' ophthalmopathy. The sequenced sample was blood. As DNA, the CDR3 is TGTGCCACCAGCAGAGATAGGGGACAGGGGAGGGAGACCCAGTACTTC. It encodes CATSRDRGQGRETQYF.